The 24 T cell receptor beta chains below were found in one sample sequenced in a study of spatial heterogeneity in lung cancer. Time point here: sample taken at primary tumor resection. Each CDR3 protein is one row after TCRdb ran MiXCR on the 5' RACE reads. The table records roughly 39,000 distinct CDR3 sequences, 7.5% to 8% of them present only once. The sequenced sample was PBMCs, obtained at surgery. The receptors shown here come from a male donor with early-stage non-small cell lung cancer.

The V gene is TRBV20-1, the J gene TRBJ2-7; D is uncertain. The CDR3 is 11 amino acids. V lost 6 bases to trimming and J lost 4 bases, with 10 bases between them. Germline V gene data show CDR1 as DFQATT and CDR2 as SNEGSKA (reference sequence). The CDR3 region is CSASGVYEQYF. CDR3 coding DNA: TGCAGTGCCTCTGGAGTGTACGAGCAGTACTTC.

This clonotype was counted many times. The rearrangement links TRBV6-6 to TRBJ2-7; 10 bases agree with TRBD1. This CDR3 has 15 residues. The junction had 5 bases not matched to a gene; V was cut back by 2 bases and J by 4 bases. The germline V gene encodes CDR1 MNHNY and CDR2 SVGAGI (reference sequence). This CDR3 reads CASSYIRTGGYEQYV. The DNA for the CDR3 is TGTGCCAGCAGTTACATTCGGACAGGGGGATACGAGCAGTACGTC.

Ten or more counts support this clonotype. The chain combines TRBV18 with TRBJ2-3; 10 bases align to TRBD1. V was clipped by 4 bases and J by 4 bases; unmatched bases: 8. Per the germline V gene, CDR1 is KGHSH and CDR2 is LQKENI. This CDR3 is built from 16 residues. The CDR3 sequence: CASSQSTGGASDTQYF. Here the CDR3 DNA reads TGTGCCAGCTCACAATCGACAGGGGGCGCATCAGATACGCAGTATTTT.

This clonotype was seen repeatedly, ten times or more. The chain recombines TRBV6-2 or TRBV6-3 with TRBJ2-3; D remains unclear. Germline loops: CDR1 MNHEY, CDR2 SVGEGT. Trimming pared 6 bases from V and 0 bases from J, leaving 7 bases between. The CDR3 is 13 residues long. CDR3 sequence (DNA): TGTGCCAGCAGGGTAAAGAGCACAGATACGCAGTATTTT. Its translation is CASRVKSTDTQYF.

On this clonotype: At one boundary the junction diverges from the germline segment, which might be a read error. The chain recombines TRBV4-2 with TRBJ2-3; 7 nucleotides align to TRBD2. The CDR3 sequence is 15 residues long. CDR1 LGHNA and CDR2 YNFKEQ come from the germline V gene. CDR3 region: CASSQAHDGRYTQYF. The CDR3 DNA reads as TGTGCCAGCAGTCAAGCGCACGACGGGAGGTATACGCAGTATTTT.

This clonotype showed up many times. The J gene is TRBJ2-7, the V gene TRBV4-1, with D possibly being TRBD2 (6 bases). Trimming took off 0 bases at V and 5 bases at J, with 17 bases between the two ends. Per the germline V gene, CDR1 is MGHRA and CDR2 is YSYEKL. The CDR3 spans 16 residues. The CDR3 sequence: CASSQDPRRGTDEQYF. CDR3 in DNA: TGCGCCAGCAGCCAAGATCCCCGGCGGGGAACCGACGAGCAGTACTTC.

This clonotype has a handful of counts. CDR3 sequence: CASSSPSGQLYNSPLHF. The CDR3 nucleotides are TGTGCCAGCAGTTCCCCCTCGGGACAGCTCTATAATTCACCCCTCCACTTT. The V call is TRBV28, the J call TRBJ1-6; 7 bases fit TRBD1. There are 17 residues in the CDR3. The V segment lost 4 bases and the J segment 3 bases; nucleotides outside the gene matches: 9. Looked up from germline, CDR1 is MDHEN and CDR2 is SYDVKM.

This clonotype was picked up many times. This chain links TRBV4-1 with TRBJ2-1, with D possibly being TRBD1 or TRBD2 (5 bases each). The CDR3 totals 18 residues. V lost 2 bases to trimming and J lost 0 bases, with 17 bases between them. Germline V gene data show CDR1 as MGHRA and CDR2 as YSYEKL. CDR3 DNA sequence: TGCGCCAGCAGCCAAATAGATATGGGGGTCAGCTCCTACAATGAGCAGTTCTTC. This codes for CASSQIDMGVSSYNEQFF.

This clonotype was counted many times. The J gene is TRBJ2-1, the V gene TRBV5-1; 9 bases map to TRBD1. This CDR3 is built from 16 residues. The junction had 11 bases not matched to a gene; V was cut back by 2 bases and J by 8 bases. The germline CDR1 and CDR2 sequences are SGHRS and YFSETQ. The chain's CDR3 is CASSLQGASDLYEQFF. The CDR3 DNA sequence: TGCGCCAGCAGCTTACAGGGGGCCTCAGATCTGTATGAGCAGTTCTTC. Complete variable domain (other parts from reference TRBV5-1 and TRBJ2-1): KAGVTQTPRYLIKTRGQQVTLSCSPISGHRSVSWYQQTPGQGLQFLFEYFSETQRNKGNFPGRFSGRQFSNSRSEMNVSTLELGDSALYLCASSLQGASDLYEQFFGPGTRLTVL.

This clonotype showed up just a few times. The chain recombines TRBV27 with TRBJ1-2, with D perhaps matching TRBD1 (5 bases). This CDR3 spans 15 amino acids. Trimming pared 6 bases from V and 2 bases from J, leaving 16 bases between. Per germline, CDR1 MNHEY and CDR2 SMNVEV (reference sequence). CDR3 loop: CASRPLREGNYGYTF. The CDR3 DNA sequence: TGTGCCAGCAGACCTCTCAGGGAGGGGAACTATGGCTACACCTTC.

J is TRBJ1-1 and V is TRBV14; 7 bases line up with TRBD1. J was trimmed by 0 bases and V by 1 base; bases with no gene match: 8. The CDR3 has 17 amino acids. In germline, CDR1 is SGHDN, CDR2 FVKESK. The CDR3 reads CASSQGYGGQMNTEAFF. CDR3 coding DNA: TGTGCCAGCAGCCAAGGTTACGGGGGACAGATGAACACTGAAGCTTTCTTT.

In its sample, this clonotype is medium-sized. The CDR3, as DNA: TGCAGTGCCCCCGACTGGGACAATGAGCAGTTCTTC. Translated: CSAPDWDNEQFF. The V and J genes are TRBV20-1 and TRBJ2-1; D not resolved. The germline V and J ends were trimmed by 6 bases and 5 bases, with 11 bases remaining between them. Germline CDR1 is DFQATT and CDR2 is SNEGSKA (reference sequence). This CDR3 has 12 residues.

For the CDR3, the DNA is TGTGCCAGCAGCCCTATTATGAACACCGGGGAGCTGTTTTTT. Its protein product is CASSPIMNTGELFF. The rearrangement joins TRBV7-6 to TRBJ2-2; no reliable D call. The germline V and J ends were trimmed by 5 bases and 1 base, with 8 bases remaining between them. The CDR3 has 14 amino acids. The germline V gene encodes CDR1 SGHVS and CDR2 FNYEAQ.

This chain's CDR3 is CASSSKGTSGRADTQYF. In DNA form, the CDR3 reads TGTGCCAGCAGCTCGAAAGGGACTAGCGGGAGGGCAGATACGCAGTATTTT. The chain recombines TRBV7-3 with TRBJ2-3, with 16 bases matching TRBD2. Germline loops: CDR1 SGHTA, CDR2 FQGTGA. The CDR3 spans 17 residues. Germline trimming cut 4 bases from V and 4 bases from J; bases unmatched to any gene: 5.

The gene calls are TRBV12-3 or TRBV12-4 and TRBJ2-5; D may be TRBD2 (6 bases). The CDR3 spans 14 residues. The V end was cut by 5 bases, the J end by 5 bases, with 15 bases between. DNA of the CDR3: TGTGCCAGCAGTCACGGGGGTATCAGGGAGACCCAGTACTTC. This gives the protein CASSHGGIRETQYF.

This clonotype was recorded many times. The V call is TRBV27, the J call TRBJ2-4; D is perhaps TRBD2 (6 bases). V lost 0 bases and J lost 1, with 7 bases in between. From germline, CDR1 is MNHEY and CDR2 SMNVEV (reference sequence). This CDR3 contains 15 residues. DNA of the CDR3: TGTGCCAGCAGTTTATCAAGCGGGGCCAAAAACATTCAGTACTTC. This sequence encodes CASSLSSGAKNIQYF.

This rearrangement joins TRBV15 to TRBJ2-1, with D tentatively TRBD1 or TRBD2 (7 bases each). The CDR3 sequence is 16 residues long. Germline CDR1 and CDR2: LNHNV and YYDKDF (reference sequence). With 6 bases removed from V and 4 bases from J, the gap between germline ends came to 19 bases. In DNA form, the CDR3 reads TGTGCCACCAGGAGGGGGCTAGCGGATGATTACAATGAGCAGTTCTTC. Translated, it gives CATRRGLADDYNEQFF. The full variable domain, completed using reference TRBV15 and TRBJ2-1, is DAMVIQNPRYQVTQFGKPVTLSCSQTLNHNVMYWYQQKSSQAPKLLFHYYDKDFNNEADTPDNFQSRRPNTSFCFLDIRSPGLGDTAMYLCATRRGLADDYNEQFFGPGTRLTVL.

This clonotype was picked up many times. The chain is built from TRBV4-3 and TRBJ2-3, with D tentatively TRBD2 (5 bases). The V end lost 2 bases, the J end lost 2 bases, and 8 bases lay between the germline ends. The CDR3 is made up of 14 amino acids. CDR1 and CDR2 (germline): LGHNA, YSLEER. This CDR3 is CASSQRLNTDTQYF. CDR3 sequence (DNA): TGCGCCAGCAGCCAACGACTAAACACAGATACGCAGTATTTT.

This clonotype occurred a few times. This CDR3 is CASSSSSYNEQFF. The CDR3, as DNA: TGTGCCAGCAGCTCCAGCTCCTACAATGAGCAGTTCTTC. This chain connects TRBV11-3 to TRBJ2-1; D unresolved. The CDR3 covers 13 residues. Germline V gives CDR1 SGHNT, CDR2 YENEEA. Trimming shortened V by 4 bases and J by 0 bases, and 4 bases separated the two germline ends.

This clonotype was seen repeatedly, ten times or more. The chain is built from TRBV6-6 and TRBJ1-1; 10 nucleotides agree with TRBD1. J lost 6 bases, V lost 8 bases, and 12 bases had no gene match. In germline, CDR1 is MNHNY, CDR2 SVGAGI (reference sequence). The CDR3 spans 15 residues. DNA of the CDR3: TGTGCCAGCGGGGGGGGACAGGGGAATAAAGCTGAAGCTTTCTTT. Residues: CASGGGQGNKAEAFF.

This clonotype showed up many times. CDR3 amino acids: CASSAPPGTAGAGELFF. In DNA, the CDR3 is TGTGCCAGCAGTGCGCCCCCCGGGACGGCGGGCGCCGGGGAGCTGTTTTTT. The rearrangement uses TRBV12-3 or TRBV12-4 and TRBJ2-2; D is tentatively TRBD1 or TRBD2 (5 bases each). V lost 5 bases to trimming and J lost 6 bases, with 22 bases between them. CDR3 size: 17 residues.

This clonotype occurred many times. This chain connects TRBV6-5 to TRBJ1-5, with 7 bases fitting TRBD1. The CDR3 sequence is 14 residues long. J gave up 9 bases and V 6 bases, and 11 bases lay outside the gene matches. Germline V gives CDR1 MNHEY, CDR2 SVGAGI. The CDR3, as DNA: TGTGCCAGCAGCTCTACAGGGGACGCAGGGCCCCAGCATTTT. Its translation: CASSSTGDAGPQHF.

This clonotype has ten or more counts. The genes are TRBV6-2 or TRBV6-3 and TRBJ2-3; perhaps TRBD2 as D (6 bases). V lost 0 bases and J lost 7, with 17 bases in between. Germline CDR1 reads MNHEY; CDR2 reads SVGEGT. This CDR3 has 16 amino acids. CDR3 sequence: CASSYSMDGGRNTQYF. CDR3 sequence (DNA): TGTGCCAGCAGTTACTCGATGGACGGGGGTAGAAATACGCAGTATTTT.

There are many counts of this clonotype. The chain uses TRBV6-2 or TRBV6-3 and TRBJ2-7; possibly TRBD2 for D (6 bases). CDR3 size: 14 residues. V was trimmed by 6 bases and J by 4 bases, leaving 16 bases between them. Germline CDR1 is MNHEY and CDR2 is SVGEGT. This CDR3 reads CASRPGLNLYEQYV. The CDR3 DNA reads as TGTGCCAGCAGGCCGGGACTGAACCTTTACGAGCAGTACGTC.